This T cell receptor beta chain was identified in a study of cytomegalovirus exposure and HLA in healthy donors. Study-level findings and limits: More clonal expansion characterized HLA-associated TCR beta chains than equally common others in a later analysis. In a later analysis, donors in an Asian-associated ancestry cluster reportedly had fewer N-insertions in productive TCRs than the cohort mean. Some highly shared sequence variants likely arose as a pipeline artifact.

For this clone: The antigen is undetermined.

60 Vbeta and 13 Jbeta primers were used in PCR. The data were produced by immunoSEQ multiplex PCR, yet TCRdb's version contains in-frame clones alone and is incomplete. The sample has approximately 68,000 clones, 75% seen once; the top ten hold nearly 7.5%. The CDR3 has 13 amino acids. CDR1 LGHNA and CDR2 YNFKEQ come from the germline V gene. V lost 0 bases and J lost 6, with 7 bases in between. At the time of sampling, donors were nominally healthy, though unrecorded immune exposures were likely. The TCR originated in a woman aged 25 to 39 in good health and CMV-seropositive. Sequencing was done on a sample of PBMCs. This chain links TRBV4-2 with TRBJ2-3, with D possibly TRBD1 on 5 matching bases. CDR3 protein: CASSQEWGDTQYF. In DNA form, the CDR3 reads TGTGCCAGCAGCCAAGAGTGGGGCGATACGCAGTATTTT.